This T cell receptor (beta chain) was recovered during a study of blood T cell repertoires in COVID-19. Only in-frame clones appear in the TCRdb table, and some are missing; sequencing was by immunoSEQ multiplex PCR. The table has roughly 230,000 clones, 85% to 90% seen once. CDR1 is KGHSH, CDR2 LQKENI, per germline. V was clipped by 4 bases and J by 5 bases, with 20 bases between them. This CDR3 has 16 residues. This receptor was taken from a middle-aged woman who had recovered from COVID-19. Material for sequencing was peripheral blood. The chain joins TRBV18 to TRBJ2-5; the D gene is possibly TRBD2 (5 bases). The CDR3 nucleotides read TGTGCCAGCTCACTTAACGGGCCGAGGGCCGGTGAGACCCAGTACTTC. This codes for CASSLNGPRAGETQYF.